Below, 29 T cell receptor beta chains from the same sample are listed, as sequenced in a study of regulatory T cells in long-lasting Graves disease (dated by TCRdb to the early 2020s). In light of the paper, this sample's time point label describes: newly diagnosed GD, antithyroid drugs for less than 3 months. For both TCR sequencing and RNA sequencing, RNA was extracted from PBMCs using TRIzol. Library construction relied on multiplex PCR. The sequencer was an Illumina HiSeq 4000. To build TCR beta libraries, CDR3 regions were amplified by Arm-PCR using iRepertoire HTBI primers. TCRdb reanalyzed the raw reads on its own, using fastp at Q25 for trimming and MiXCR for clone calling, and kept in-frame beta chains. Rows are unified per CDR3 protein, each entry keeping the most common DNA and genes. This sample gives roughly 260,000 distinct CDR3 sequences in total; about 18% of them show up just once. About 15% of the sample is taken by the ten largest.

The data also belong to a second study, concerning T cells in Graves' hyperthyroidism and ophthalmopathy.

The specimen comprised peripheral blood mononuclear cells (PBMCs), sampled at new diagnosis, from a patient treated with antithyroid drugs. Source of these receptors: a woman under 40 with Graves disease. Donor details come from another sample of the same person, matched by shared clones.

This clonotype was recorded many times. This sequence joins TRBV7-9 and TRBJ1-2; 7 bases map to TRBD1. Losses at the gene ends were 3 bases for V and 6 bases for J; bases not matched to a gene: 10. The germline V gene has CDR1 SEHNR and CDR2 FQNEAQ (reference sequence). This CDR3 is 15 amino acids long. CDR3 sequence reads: CASSFQGYRGDGYTF. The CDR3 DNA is TGTGCCAGCAGCTTTCAAGGGTACAGGGGCGATGGCTACACCTTC.

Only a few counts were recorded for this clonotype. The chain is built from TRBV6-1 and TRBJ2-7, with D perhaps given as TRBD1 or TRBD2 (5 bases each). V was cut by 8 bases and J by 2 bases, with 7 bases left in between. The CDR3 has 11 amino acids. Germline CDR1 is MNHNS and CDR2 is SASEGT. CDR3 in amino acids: CASQGPYEQYF. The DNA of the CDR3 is TGTGCCAGCCAGGGACCCTACGAGCAGTACTTC.

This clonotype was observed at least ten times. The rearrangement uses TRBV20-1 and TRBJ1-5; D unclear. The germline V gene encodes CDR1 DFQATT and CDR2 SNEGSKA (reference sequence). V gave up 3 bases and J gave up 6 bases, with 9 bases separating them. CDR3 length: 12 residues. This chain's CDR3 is CSASGLSQPQHF. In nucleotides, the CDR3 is TGCAGTGCTAGTGGGCTTTCTCAGCCCCAGCATTTT.

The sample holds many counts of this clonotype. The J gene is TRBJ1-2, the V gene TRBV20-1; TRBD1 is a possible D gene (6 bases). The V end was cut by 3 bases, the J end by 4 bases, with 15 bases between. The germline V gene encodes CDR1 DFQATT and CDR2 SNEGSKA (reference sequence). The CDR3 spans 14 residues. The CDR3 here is CSASGGGPFYGYTF. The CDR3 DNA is TGCAGTGCTAGTGGCGGGGGCCCGTTCTATGGCTACACCTTC.

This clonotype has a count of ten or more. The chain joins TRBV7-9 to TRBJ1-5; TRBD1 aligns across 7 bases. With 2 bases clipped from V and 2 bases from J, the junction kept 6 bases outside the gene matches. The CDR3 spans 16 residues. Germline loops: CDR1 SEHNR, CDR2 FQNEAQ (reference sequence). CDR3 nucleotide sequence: TGTGCCAGCAGCTTATCAGAGGGGGCGGGCAATCAGCCCCAGCATTTT. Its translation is CASSLSEGAGNQPQHF.

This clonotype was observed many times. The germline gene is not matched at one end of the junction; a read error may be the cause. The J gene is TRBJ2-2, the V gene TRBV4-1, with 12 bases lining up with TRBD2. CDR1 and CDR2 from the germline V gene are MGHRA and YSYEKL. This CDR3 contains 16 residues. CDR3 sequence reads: CASSQGLAGRPGELFF. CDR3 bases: TGTGCCAGCAGCCAAGGACTAGCGGGACGGCCCGGGGAGCTGTTTTTT.

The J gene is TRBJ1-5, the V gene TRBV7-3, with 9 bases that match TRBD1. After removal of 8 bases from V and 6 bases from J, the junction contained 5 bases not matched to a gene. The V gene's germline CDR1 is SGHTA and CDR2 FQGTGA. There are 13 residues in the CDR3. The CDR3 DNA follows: TGTGCCAGCGGGGGGACAGGGACTCAGCCCCAGCATTTT. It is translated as CASGGTGTQPQHF.

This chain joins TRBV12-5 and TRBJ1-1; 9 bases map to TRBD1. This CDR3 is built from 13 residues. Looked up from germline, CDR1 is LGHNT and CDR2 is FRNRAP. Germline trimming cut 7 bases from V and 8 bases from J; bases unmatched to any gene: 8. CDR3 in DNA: TGTGCTAGTGCCGCCGGGACAGGGCGGGAAGCTTTCTTT. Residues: CASAAGTGREAFF.

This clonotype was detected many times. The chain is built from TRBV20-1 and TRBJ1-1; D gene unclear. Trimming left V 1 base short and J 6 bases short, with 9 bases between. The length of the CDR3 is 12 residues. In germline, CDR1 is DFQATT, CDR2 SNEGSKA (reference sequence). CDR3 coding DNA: TGCAGTGCTAGAGGGTCGGGTGCTGAAGCTTTCTTT. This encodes CSARGSGAEAFF.

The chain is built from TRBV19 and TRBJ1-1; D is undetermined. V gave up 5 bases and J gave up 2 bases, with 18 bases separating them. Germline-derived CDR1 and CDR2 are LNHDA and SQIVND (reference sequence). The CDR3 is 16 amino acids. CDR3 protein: CASSPEFRELNTEAFF. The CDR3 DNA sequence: TGTGCCAGTAGTCCCGAATTCCGGGAATTAAACACTGAAGCTTTCTTT. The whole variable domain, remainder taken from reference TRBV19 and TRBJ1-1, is DGGITQSPKYLFRKEGQNVTLSCEQNLNHDAMYWYRQDPGQGLRLIYYSQIVNDFQKGDIAEGYSVSREKKESFPLTVTSAQKNPTAFYLCASSPEFRELNTEAFFGQGTRLTVV.

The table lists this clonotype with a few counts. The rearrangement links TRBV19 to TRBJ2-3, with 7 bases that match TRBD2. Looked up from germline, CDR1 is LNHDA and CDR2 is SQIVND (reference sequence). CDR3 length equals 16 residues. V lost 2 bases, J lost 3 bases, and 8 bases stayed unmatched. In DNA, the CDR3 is TGTGCCAGTAGTATAAACGGACTAGGTCGAACAGATACGCAGTATTTT. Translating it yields CASSINGLGRTDTQYF.

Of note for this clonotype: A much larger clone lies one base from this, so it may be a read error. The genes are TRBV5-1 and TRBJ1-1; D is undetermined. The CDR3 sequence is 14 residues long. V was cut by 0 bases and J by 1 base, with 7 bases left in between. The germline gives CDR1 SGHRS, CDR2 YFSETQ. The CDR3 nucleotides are TGCGCCAGCAGCTTGGAGTGGAGGAACACTGAAGCTTTCTTT. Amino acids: CASSLEWRNTEAFF.

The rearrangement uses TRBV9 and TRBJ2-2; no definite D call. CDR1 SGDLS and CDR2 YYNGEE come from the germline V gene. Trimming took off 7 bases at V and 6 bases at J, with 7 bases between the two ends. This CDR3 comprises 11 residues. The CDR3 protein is CASGQSGELFF. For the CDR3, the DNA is TGTGCCAGCGGGCAGTCCGGGGAGCTGTTTTTT.

Written as DNA, the CDR3 is TGTGCCAGCAGCTCCTGGGGGTCCCCAAAGGATTCACCCCTCCACTTT. Translating gives CASSSWGSPKDSPLHF. The chain has TRBV14 and TRBJ1-6, with D tentatively TRBD1 (5 bases). Between the trimmed V and J ends, which lost 5 bases and 8 bases, there was a span of 19 bases. Germline assignment: CDR1 SGHDN and CDR2 FVKESK. The CDR3 has 16 residues.

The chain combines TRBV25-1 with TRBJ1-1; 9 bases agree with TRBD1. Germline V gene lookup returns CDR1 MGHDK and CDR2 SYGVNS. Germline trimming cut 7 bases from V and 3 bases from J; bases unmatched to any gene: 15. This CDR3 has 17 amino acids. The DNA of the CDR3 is TGTGCCAGCATTCCTCCGGACAGGGGTACTTGGGACACTGAAGCTTTCTTT. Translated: CASIPPDRGTWDTEAFF.

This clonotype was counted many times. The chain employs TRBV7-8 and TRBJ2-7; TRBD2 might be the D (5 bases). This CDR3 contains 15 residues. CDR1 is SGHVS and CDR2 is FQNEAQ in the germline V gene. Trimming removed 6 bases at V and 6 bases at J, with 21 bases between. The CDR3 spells CASRSRRGPRAEQYF. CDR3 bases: TGTGCCAGCAGATCCCGTCGAGGGCCGCGGGCCGAGCAGTACTTC.

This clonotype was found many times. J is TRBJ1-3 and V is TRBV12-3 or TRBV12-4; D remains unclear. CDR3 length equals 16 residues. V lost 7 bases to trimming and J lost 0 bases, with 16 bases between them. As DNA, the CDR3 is TGTGCCAGCACTCTGGGGTCGTCTGCCTCTGGAAACACCATATATTTT. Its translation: CASTLGSSASGNTIYF.

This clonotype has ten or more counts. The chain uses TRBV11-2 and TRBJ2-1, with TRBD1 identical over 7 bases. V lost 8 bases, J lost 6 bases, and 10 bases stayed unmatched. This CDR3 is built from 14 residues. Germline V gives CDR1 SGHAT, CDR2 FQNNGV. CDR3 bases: TGTGCCAGCCTCCGGACAGGTGGTGGCAATGAGCAGTTCTTC. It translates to CASLRTGGGNEQFF.

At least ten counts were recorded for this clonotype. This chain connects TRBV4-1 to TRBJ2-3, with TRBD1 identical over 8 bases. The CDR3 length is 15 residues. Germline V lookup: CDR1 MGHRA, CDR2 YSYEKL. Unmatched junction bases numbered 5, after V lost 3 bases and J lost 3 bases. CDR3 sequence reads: CASSQTGVGTDTQYF. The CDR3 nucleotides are TGCGCCAGCAGCCAGACAGGGGTGGGGACAGATACGCAGTATTTT.

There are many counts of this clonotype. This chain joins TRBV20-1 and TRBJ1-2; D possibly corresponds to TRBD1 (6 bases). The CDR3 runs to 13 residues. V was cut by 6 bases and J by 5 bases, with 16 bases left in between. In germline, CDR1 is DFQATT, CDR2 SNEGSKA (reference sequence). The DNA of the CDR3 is TGCAGTGCCCTGGTGGGGGCTGGGTATGGCTACACCTTC. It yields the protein CSALVGAGYGYTF.

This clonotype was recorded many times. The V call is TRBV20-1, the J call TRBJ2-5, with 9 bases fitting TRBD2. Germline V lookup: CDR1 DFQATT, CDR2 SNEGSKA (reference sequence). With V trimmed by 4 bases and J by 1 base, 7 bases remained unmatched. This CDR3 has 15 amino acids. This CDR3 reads CSANPIAGAQETQYF. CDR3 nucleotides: TGCAGTGCTAACCCAATAGCGGGGGCCCAAGAGACCCAGTACTTC.

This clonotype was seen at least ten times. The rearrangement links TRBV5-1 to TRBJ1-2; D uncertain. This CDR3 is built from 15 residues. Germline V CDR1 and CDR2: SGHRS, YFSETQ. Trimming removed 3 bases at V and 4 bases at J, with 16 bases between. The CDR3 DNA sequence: TGCGCCAGCAGCTCCACCGGGATGGATGCCTATGGCTACACCTTC. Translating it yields CASSSTGMDAYGYTF.

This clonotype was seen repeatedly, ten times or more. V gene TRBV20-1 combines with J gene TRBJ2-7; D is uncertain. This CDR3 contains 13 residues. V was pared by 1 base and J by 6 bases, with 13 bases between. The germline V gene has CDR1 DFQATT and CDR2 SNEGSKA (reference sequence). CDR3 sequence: CSARASAVGEQYF. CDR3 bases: TGCAGTGCTAGAGCGTCTGCGGTTGGCGAGCAGTACTTC.

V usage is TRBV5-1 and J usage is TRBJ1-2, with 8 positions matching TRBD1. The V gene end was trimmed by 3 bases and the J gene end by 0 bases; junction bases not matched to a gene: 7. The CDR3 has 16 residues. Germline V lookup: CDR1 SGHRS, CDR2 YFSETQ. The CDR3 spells CASSSGGDRPNYGYTF. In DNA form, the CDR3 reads TGCGCCAGCAGCTCAGGGGGGGACAGGCCTAACTATGGCTACACCTTC.

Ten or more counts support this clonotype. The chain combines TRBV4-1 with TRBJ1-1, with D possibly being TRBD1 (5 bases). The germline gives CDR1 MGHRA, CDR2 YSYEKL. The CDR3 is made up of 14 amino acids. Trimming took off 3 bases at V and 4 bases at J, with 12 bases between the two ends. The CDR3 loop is CASSQRGEGTEAFF. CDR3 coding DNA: TGCGCCAGCAGCCAGAGGGGCGAGGGCACTGAAGCTTTCTTT.

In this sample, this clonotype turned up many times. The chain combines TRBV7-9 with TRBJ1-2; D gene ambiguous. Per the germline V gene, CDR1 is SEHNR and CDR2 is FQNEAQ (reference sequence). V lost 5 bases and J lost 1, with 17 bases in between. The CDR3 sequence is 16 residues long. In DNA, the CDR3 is TGTGCCAGCAGCCGGAGAGAGGGAGGGAATAACTATGGCTACACCTTC. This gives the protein CASSRREGGNNYGYTF. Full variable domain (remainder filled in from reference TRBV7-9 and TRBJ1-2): DTGVSQNPRHKITKRGQNVTFRCDPISEHNRLYWYRQTLGQGPEFLTYFQNEAQLEKSRLLSDRFSAERPKGSFSTLEIQRTEQGDSAMYLCASSRREGGNNYGYTFGSGTRLTVV.

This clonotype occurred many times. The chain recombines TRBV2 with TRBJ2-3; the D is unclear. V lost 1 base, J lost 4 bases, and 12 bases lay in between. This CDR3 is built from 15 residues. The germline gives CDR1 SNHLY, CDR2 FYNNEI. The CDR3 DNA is TGTGCCAGCAGTGAAGGGGCTGCCAAAGCAGATACGCAGTATTTT. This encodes CASSEGAAKADTQYF.

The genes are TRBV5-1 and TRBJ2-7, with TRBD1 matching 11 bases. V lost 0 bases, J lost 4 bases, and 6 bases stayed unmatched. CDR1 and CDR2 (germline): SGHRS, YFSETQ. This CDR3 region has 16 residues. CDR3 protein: CASSLVGTGGVYEQYF. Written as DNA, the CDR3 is TGCGCCAGCAGCTTGGTTGGGACAGGGGGGGTTTACGAGCAGTACTTC.

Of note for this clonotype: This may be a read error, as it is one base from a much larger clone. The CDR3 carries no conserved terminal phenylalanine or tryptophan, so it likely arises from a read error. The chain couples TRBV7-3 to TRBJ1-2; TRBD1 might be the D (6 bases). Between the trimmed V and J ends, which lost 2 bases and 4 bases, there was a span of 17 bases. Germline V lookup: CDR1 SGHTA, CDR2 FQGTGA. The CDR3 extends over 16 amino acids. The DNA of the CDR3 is TGTGCCAGCAGCTTATCAGGGGACGCGGGATCCTATGGCTACACCTTA. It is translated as CASSLSGDAGSYGYTL.